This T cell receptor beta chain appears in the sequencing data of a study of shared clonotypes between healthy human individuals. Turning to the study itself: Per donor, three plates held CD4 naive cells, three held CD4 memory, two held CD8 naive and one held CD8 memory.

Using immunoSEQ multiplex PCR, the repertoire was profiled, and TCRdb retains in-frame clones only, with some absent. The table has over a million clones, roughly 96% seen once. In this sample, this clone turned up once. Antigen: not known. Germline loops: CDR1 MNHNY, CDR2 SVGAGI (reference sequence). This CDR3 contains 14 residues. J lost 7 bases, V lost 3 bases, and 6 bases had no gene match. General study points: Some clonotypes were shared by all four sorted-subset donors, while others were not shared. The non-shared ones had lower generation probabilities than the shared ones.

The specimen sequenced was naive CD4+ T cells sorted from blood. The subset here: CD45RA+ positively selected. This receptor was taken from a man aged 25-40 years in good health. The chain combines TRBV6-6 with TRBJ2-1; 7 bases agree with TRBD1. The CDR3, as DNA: TGTGCCAGCAGTTATGGCCCAGGGGGAAATGAGCAGTTCTTC. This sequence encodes CASSYGPGGNEQFF.